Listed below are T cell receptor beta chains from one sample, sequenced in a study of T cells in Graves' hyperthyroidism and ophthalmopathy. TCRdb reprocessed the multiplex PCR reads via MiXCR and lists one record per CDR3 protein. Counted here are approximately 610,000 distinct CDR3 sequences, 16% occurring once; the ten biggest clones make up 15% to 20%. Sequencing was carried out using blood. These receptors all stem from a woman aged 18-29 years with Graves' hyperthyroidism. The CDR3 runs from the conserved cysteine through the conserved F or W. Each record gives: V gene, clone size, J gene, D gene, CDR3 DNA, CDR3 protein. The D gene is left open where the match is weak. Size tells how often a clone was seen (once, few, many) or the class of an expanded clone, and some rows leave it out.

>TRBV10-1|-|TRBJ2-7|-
TGCGCCAGCAGTTTCATCCTGTCCGAGCAGTACTTC
CASSFILSEQYF
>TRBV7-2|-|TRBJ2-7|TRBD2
TGTGCCAGCAGTCCAGCCCCCGGGGGGGGCTACGAGCAGTACTTC
CASSPAPGGGYEQYF
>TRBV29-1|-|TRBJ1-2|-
TGCAGCGCCACAACCTTCAAAGCGCGCTATGGCTACACCTTC
CSATTFKARYGYTF
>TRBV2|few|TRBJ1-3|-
TGTGCCAGCACCAGGCCCTCTGGAAACACCATATATTTT
CASTRPSGNTIYF
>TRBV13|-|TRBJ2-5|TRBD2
TGTGCCAGCAGCGGAGACGCACTAGCGGGGGGGCCCAAGACCCAGTACTTC
CASSGDALAGGPKTQYF
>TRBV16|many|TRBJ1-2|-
TGTGCCAGCAGCCAACCTTGGGACGGTCCCGAGGGCTACACCTTC
CASSQPWDGPEGYTF
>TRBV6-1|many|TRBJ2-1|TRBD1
TGTGCCAGCAGTTCGCCACGGGACAGCAATGAGCAGTTCTTC
CASSSPRDSNEQFF
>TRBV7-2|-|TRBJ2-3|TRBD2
TGTGCCAGCAGCTCCCGGCTAGCGGGGGGGGAGGATACGCAGTATTTT
CASSSRLAGGEDTQYF
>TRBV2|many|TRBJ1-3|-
TGTGCCAGTAGACAGTTCTCTGGAAACACCATATATTTT
CASRQFSGNTIYF
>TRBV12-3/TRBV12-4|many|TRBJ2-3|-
TGTGCCAGCAGTTGGGGGGACGGCACAGATACGCAGTATTTT
CASSWGDGTDTQYF
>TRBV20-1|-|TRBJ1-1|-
TGCAGTGCTAGAGATCACTCAGGGGTTGGGTTCACTGAAGCTTTCTTT
CSARDHSGVGFTEAFF